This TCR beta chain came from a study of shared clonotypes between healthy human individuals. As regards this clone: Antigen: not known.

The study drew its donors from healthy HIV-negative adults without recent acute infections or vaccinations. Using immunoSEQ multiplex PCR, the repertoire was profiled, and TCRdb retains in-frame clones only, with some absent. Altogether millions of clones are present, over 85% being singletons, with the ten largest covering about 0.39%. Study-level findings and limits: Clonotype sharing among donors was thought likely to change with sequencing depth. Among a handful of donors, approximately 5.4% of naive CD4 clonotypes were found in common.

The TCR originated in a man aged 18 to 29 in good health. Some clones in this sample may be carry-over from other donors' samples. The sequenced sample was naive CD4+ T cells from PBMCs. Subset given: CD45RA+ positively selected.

CDR3 DNA sequence: TGTGCCAGCAGTTTAAAGTATCCTAGCGGGAGGGCCGGGGAGACCCAGTACTTC. This gives the protein CASSLKYPSGRAGETQYF. The rearrangement uses TRBV27 and TRBJ2-5, with 12 nucleotides matching TRBD2. CDR3 size: 18 residues. Germline lookup yields CDR1 MNHEY and CDR2 SMNVEV (reference sequence). Germline trimming cut 2 bases from V and 5 bases from J; bases unmatched to any gene: 12.